This T cell receptor beta chain was sequenced in a study of cytomegalovirus exposure and HLA in healthy donors. The PCR had 60 Vbeta and 13 Jbeta primers. Repertoires were generated with immunoSEQ multiplex PCR, while TCRdb's copy carries only in-frame clones and drops some. The sample has 150,000 to 200,000 clones, about 85% seen once. CDR1 and CDR2 from the germline V gene are SGHVS and FQNEAQ. This CDR3 spans 19 amino acids. Trimming took 2 bases from V and 0 from J; bases not matched to a gene: 9. This clone was seen a handful of times. This sequence joins TRBV7-8 and TRBJ2-1; the match to TRBD2 covers 11 bases. Sequenced input: PBMCs. The receptor comes from a young man in good health and CMV-seropositive. This CDR3 is CASSLRTSGPWGSYNEQFF. CDR3 DNA: TGTGCCAGCAGCTTACGGACTAGCGGGCCTTGGGGCTCCTACAATGAGCAGTTCTTC.